This T cell receptor (beta chain) was profiled in a study of vaccination and CD4 T cells after COVID-19. Study in general: Control cultures received a CEFX pool, an HIV-1 Nef pool, or no peptide.

The treatment is: approximately nine-day PBMC culture with coronavirus spike peptide pools or control peptides (ViraFEST assay). This CDR3 is built from 17 residues. Germline assignment: CDR1 LNHDA and CDR2 SQIVND (reference sequence). V was clipped by 7 bases and J by 1 base, with 19 bases between them. Sequencing of the DNA from cultured CD4+ T cells was carried out with the Oncomine TCR Beta short-read assay. A single record per CDR3 protein comes from TCRdb applying MiXCR to the PCR reads. This table has about 11,000 distinct CDR3 sequences, under 30% appearing once. This clonotype was detected a few times. What it binds is not known.

Material for sequencing was cultured CD4+ T cells from blood. This TCR was sampled from a human donor with COVID-19. This chain connects TRBV19 to TRBJ2-2, with D maybe TRBD2 (7 bases). This CDR3 is CASIMARGAENTGELFF. In nucleotides, the CDR3 is TGTGCCAGTATTATGGCACGGGGGGCCGAGAACACCGGGGAGCTGTTTTTT.